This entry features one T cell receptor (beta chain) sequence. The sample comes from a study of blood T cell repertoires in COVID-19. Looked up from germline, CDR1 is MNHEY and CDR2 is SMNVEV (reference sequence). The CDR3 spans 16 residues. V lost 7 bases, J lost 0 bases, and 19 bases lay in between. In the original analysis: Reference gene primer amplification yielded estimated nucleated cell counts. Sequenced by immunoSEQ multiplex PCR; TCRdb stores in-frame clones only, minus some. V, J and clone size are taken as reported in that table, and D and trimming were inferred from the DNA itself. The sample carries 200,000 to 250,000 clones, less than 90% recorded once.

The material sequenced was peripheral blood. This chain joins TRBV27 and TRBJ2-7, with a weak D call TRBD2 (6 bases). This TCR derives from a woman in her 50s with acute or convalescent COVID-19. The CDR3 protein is CASNTPGTGLSYEQYF. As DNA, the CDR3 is TGTGCCAGCAATACCCCCGGGACGGGACTCTCCTACGAGCAGTACTTC.